The 21 T cell receptor beta chains listed next were all sequenced from one sample in a study of T-cell reconstitution after alpha-beta-depleted transplantation in children. Using unique molecular identifiers, the investigators prepared the TCRbeta library. Using its own MiXCR run on the PCR reads, TCRdb lists one record per CDR3 protein. The data contain 90,000 to 100,000 distinct CDR3 sequences, less than 25% of them singletons. Specimen: PBMCs, collected before TCRalphabeta/CD19-depleted stem cell transplant. Every receptor here comes from a boy aged 2 to 10 with acute lymphoblastic leukemia, due to receive a stem cell transplant.

The chain couples TRBV4-2 to TRBJ2-5; 11 bases match TRBD2. V shed 4 bases, J shed 2 bases, and the junction held 21 bases outside the gene matches. The CDR3 extends over 21 amino acids. The germline V gene encodes CDR1 LGHNA and CDR2 YNFKEQ. CDR3 DNA: TGTGCCAGCAGCCTAGTTACCGCCGGGACTAGCGGAGGGGCCGATCAAGAGACCCAGTACTTC. As protein: CASSLVTAGTSGGADQETQYF.

At least ten counts were recorded for this clonotype. The chain recombines TRBV5-1 with TRBJ1-1; the D gene is possibly TRBD1 (5 bases). Germline V gives CDR1 SGHRS, CDR2 YFSETQ. The CDR3 loop spans 13 amino acids. V was clipped by 6 bases and J by 1 base, with 10 bases between them. CDR3 sequence (DNA): TGCGCCAGCACCGTACAGGAGAACACTGAAGCTTTCTTT. This encodes CASTVQENTEAFF.

V is TRBV7-9 and J is TRBJ2-1; 7 bases line up with TRBD1. Germline V gives CDR1 SEHNR, CDR2 FQNEAQ (reference sequence). The V and J ends lost 1 base and 6 bases, in that order; junction bases with no gene match: 6. The CDR3 loop spans 15 amino acids. CDR3 coding DNA: TGTGCCAGCAGCTTAGGACAGGGAGCTTTCAATGAGCAGTTCTTC. It codes for CASSLGQGAFNEQFF.

This clonotype appeared many times. This chain's CDR3 is CASSLDPTYEQYF. In DNA form, the CDR3 reads TGCGCCAGCAGCTTGGATCCCACCTACGAGCAGTACTTC. The V call is TRBV5-1, the J call TRBJ2-7; D remains unclear. Germline CDR1 and CDR2: SGHRS and YFSETQ. This CDR3 has 13 amino acids. V was cut by 0 bases and J by 2 bases, with 6 bases left in between. Looking up the rest from reference TRBV5-1 and TRBJ2-7 gives the full variable domain: KAGVTQTPRYLIKTRGQQVTLSCSPISGHRSVSWYQQTPGQGLQFLFEYFSETQRNKGNFPGRFSGRQFSNSRSEMNVSTLELGDSALYLCASSLDPTYEQYFGPGTRLTVT.

This clonotype was seen only a few times. This sequence joins TRBV7-2 and TRBJ2-1, with D tentatively TRBD2 (5 bases). The length of the CDR3 is 15 residues. V dropped 1 base and J dropped 4 bases, with 11 bases sitting between them. In germline, CDR1 is SGHTA, CDR2 FQGNSA. The CDR3: CASSLGGEGYNEQFF. In nucleotides, the CDR3 is TGTGCCAGCAGCTTAGGGGGAGAAGGATACAATGAGCAGTTCTTC.

A remark on this clonotype: A much larger clone is a single base away; this may be a read error. The genes are TRBV12-3 or TRBV12-4 and TRBJ1-1; tentatively, D is TRBD1 (5 bases). This CDR3 region has 15 residues. The CDR3 loop reads CTSRALDSMNTEAFF. The CDR3 nucleotides read TGTACCAGCAGGGCCCTGGACTCCATGAACACTGAAGCTTTCTTT.

V and J are TRBV2 and TRBJ2-7; unclear D gene. The CDR3 is 12 residues long. The ends were cut back, 7 bases at V and 3 bases at J, with 10 bases in the middle. Germline lookup yields CDR1 SNHLY and CDR2 FYNNEI. The CDR3 nucleotides read TGTGCCAGCACCTCGGACCTCTACGAGCAGTACTTC. Residues: CASTSDLYEQYF.

This clonotype appeared a few times. The V call is TRBV7-9, the J call TRBJ2-1; the D is unclear. The V gene's germline CDR1 is SEHNR and CDR2 FQNEAQ (reference sequence). The CDR3 loop spans 15 amino acids. V lost 5 bases and J 3 bases, leaving 14 bases between the germline ends. CDR3 protein: CASSLVRSLYNEQFF. Written as DNA, the CDR3 is TGTGCCAGCAGCCTGGTGAGGTCCCTCTACAATGAGCAGTTCTTC.

The rearrangement links TRBV7-2 to TRBJ2-6; D is undetermined. Germline V CDR1 and CDR2: SGHTA, FQGNSA. The CDR3 contains 14 residues. Trimming stripped 5 bases from V and 2 bases from J, with 7 bases between. CDR3 residues: CASSASTGANVLTF. Written as DNA, the CDR3 is TGTGCCAGCAGCGCCTCTACTGGGGCCAACGTCCTGACTTTC.

This clonotype showed up many times. The DNA of the CDR3 is TGTGCCAGCAGTTTTAAGGAAAACTATGGCTACACCTTC. Protein sequence: CASSFKENYGYTF. This chain connects TRBV12-3 or TRBV12-4 to TRBJ1-2, with D uncertain. There are 13 residues in the CDR3. The germline V and J ends were trimmed by 3 bases and 2 bases, with 7 bases remaining between them.

The genes are TRBV11-3 and TRBJ2-1; D is ambiguous. Trimming stripped 6 bases from V and 2 bases from J, with 11 bases between. From germline, CDR1 is SGHNT and CDR2 YENEEA. The CDR3 extends over 14 amino acids. The CDR3 coding sequence is TGTGCCAGCAGTATAAGACACACCTACAATGAGCAGTTCTTC. It yields the protein CASSIRHTYNEQFF.

The chain joins TRBV5-1 to TRBJ2-1; no clear D. Germline V CDR1 and CDR2: SGHRS, YFSETQ. V shed 4 bases and J shed 8 bases, with 10 bases lying between them. The CDR3 is 12 residues long. The DNA of the CDR3 is TGCGCCAGCAGCCAGGACCCATATGAGCAGTTCTTC. Protein sequence: CASSQDPYEQFF.

This clonotype was seen a handful of times. The CDR3 here is CASSYVRGQLNTEAFF. CDR3 DNA sequence: TGTGCCAGCAGTTACGTTCGCGGGCAGTTGAACACTGAAGCTTTCTTT. The V call is TRBV6-2 or TRBV6-3, the J call TRBJ1-1; no clear D. Germline V gene data show CDR1 as MNHEY and CDR2 as SVGEGT. The ends were cut back, 2 bases at V and 0 bases at J, with 13 bases in the middle. This CDR3 contains 16 residues.

In this sample, this clonotype turned up a few times. The rearrangement links TRBV28 to TRBJ2-4; D possibly corresponds to TRBD2 (5 bases). The CDR3 extends over 14 amino acids. Germline-derived CDR1 and CDR2 are MDHEN and SYDVKM. Trimming removed 8 bases at V and 3 bases at J, with 14 bases between. The CDR3 loop is CASATGYGKNIQYF. CDR3 in DNA: TGTGCCAGCGCCACGGGGTACGGCAAAAACATTCAGTACTTC. Full variable domain (outside the CDR3, taken from reference TRBV28 and TRBJ2-4): DVKVTQSSRYLVKRTGEKVFLECVQDMDHENMFWYRQDPGLGLRLIYFSYDVKMKEKGDIPEGYSVSREKKERFSLILESASTNQTSMYLCASATGYGKNIQYFGAGTRLSVL.

In DNA, the CDR3 is TGTGCCACCAGCACCCTGGTCTCTTGGGAAAATGAGCAGTTCTTC. This gives the protein CATSTLVSWENEQFF. The V gene is TRBV15, the J gene TRBJ2-1; no reliable D call. V was clipped by 4 bases and J by 7 bases, with 17 bases between them. Per germline, CDR1 LNHNV and CDR2 YYDKDF (reference sequence). The CDR3 extends over 15 amino acids.

The chain uses TRBV29-1 and TRBJ1-1, with D tentatively TRBD1 (5 bases). V gave up 5 bases and J gave up 0 bases, with 10 bases separating them. Germline loops: CDR1 SQVTM, CDR2 ANQGSEA. This CDR3 is built from 13 residues. In nucleotides, the CDR3 is TGCAGCGTTTATACAGGAGTGAACACTGAAGCTTTCTTT. It yields the protein CSVYTGVNTEAFF.

This clonotype appeared a few times. V is TRBV20-1 and J is TRBJ1-2, with 7 bases aligning to TRBD1. V was pared by 6 bases and J by 4 bases, with 8 bases of the junction left unmatched. The CDR3 extends over 13 amino acids. CDR1 DFQATT and CDR2 SNEGSKA come from the germline V gene (reference sequence). The chain's CDR3 is CSAEQGYSYGYTF. The CDR3 DNA follows: TGCAGTGCAGAACAGGGGTACTCCTATGGCTACACCTTC.

Ten or more counts support this clonotype. The chain has TRBV7-2 and TRBJ1-5, with D hard to call. The CDR3 runs 14 residues. V shed 2 bases and J shed 0 bases, with 5 bases lying between them. Germline V gene lookup returns CDR1 SGHTA and CDR2 FQGNSA. CDR3 protein: CASSLYDSNQPQHF. The CDR3 DNA reads as TGTGCCAGCAGCTTATACGATAGCAATCAGCCCCAGCATTTT.

The rearrangement uses TRBV5-4 and TRBJ2-3; D gene ambiguous. CDR3 length: 14 residues. Trimming removed 0 bases from V and 5 bases from J, with 10 bases in between. The germline gives CDR1 SGHNT, CDR2 YYREEE (reference sequence). CDR3 DNA sequence: TGTGCCAGCAGCTTGGAGACCTTGATAGATACGCAGTATTTT. Protein: CASSLETLIDTQYF.

The gene calls are TRBV13 and TRBJ2-6, with 11 bases matching TRBD2. CDR1 and CDR2 (germline): PRHDT, FYEKMQ (reference sequence). The V gene end was trimmed by 5 bases and the J gene end by 0 bases; junction bases not matched to a gene: 9. The CDR3 loop spans 19 amino acids. The CDR3 DNA reads as TGTGCCAGCAGCACCTCGGGACTAGCGGTCTACTCTGGGGCCAACGTCCTGACTTTC. Protein product: CASSTSGLAVYSGANVLTF.

The chain recombines TRBV27 with TRBJ1-5, with TRBD1 matching over 9 bases. The trim removed 6 bases at V and 7 bases at J, leaving 13 bases unmatched. This CDR3 contains 16 residues. Germline lookup yields CDR1 MNHEY and CDR2 SMNVEV (reference sequence). The chain's CDR3 is CASRKLGQGIVQPQHF. The CDR3 DNA follows: TGTGCCAGCAGAAAACTGGGACAGGGTATTGTGCAGCCCCAGCATTTT.